The 5 T cell receptor beta chains below all came from one sample that was sequenced in a study of T cells in tuberculosis. Time point reported: new active TB diagnosis, blood taken before or within 7 days of starting treatment. Profiling relied on immunoSEQ multiplex PCR, and the TCRdb table lists in-frame clones only, not all of them. The sample records under 40,000 clones, 86% being singletons. Sequenced here: PBMCs, sampled at tuberculosis diagnosis. These receptors all stem from an adult with tuberculosis.

The rearrangement links TRBV7-6 to TRBJ2-1; 10 nucleotides align to TRBD2. The CDR3 has 16 amino acids. The V and J ends lost 5 bases and 3 bases, in that order; junction bases with no gene match: 7. Looked up from germline, CDR1 is SGHVS and CDR2 is FNYEAQ. The CDR3 here is CASSKAGGALYNEQFF. The CDR3 coding sequence is TGTGCCAGCAGCAAAGCGGGGGGGGCACTCTACAATGAGCAGTTCTTC.

The chain employs TRBV7-2 and TRBJ1-2, with 7 bases identical to TRBD1. With 3 bases clipped from V and 4 bases from J, the junction kept 8 bases outside the gene matches. This CDR3 contains 15 residues. Germline assignment: CDR1 SGHTA and CDR2 FQGNSA. DNA of the CDR3: TGTGCCAGCAGCTTGGGTGCGGGACAGATCTATGGCTACACCTTC. Translating it yields CASSLGAGQIYGYTF.

There are a few counts of this clone. The chain is built from TRBV28 and TRBJ2-7, with a weak D call TRBD1 (5 bases). The CDR3 has 13 residues. Trimming took 5 bases from V and 3 from J, leaving 11 bases between them. Germline lookup yields CDR1 MDHEN and CDR2 SYDVKM. The CDR3 bases are TGTGCCAGCAGTCCACCCGACAGCTACGAGCAGTACTTC. Translated: CASSPPDSYEQYF.

V gene TRBV7-2 combines with J gene TRBJ1-4, with TRBD1 matching 11 bases. The CDR3 runs 16 residues. The J segment lost 3 bases and the V segment lost 5 bases, leaving 5 bases of the junction unmatched. The germline CDR1 and CDR2 sequences are SGHTA and FQGNSA. CDR3 amino acids: CASSNGQGAANEKLFF. For the CDR3, the DNA is TGTGCCAGCAGCAACGGACAGGGGGCGGCTAATGAAAAACTGTTTTTT.

This chain uses TRBV19 with TRBJ2-6, with D maybe TRBD1 (6 bases). This CDR3 has 19 amino acids. Germline CDR1 LNHDA, CDR2 SQIVND (reference sequence). V lost 3 bases to trimming and J lost 0 bases, with 18 bases between them. CDR3 amino acids: CASSILFLGQTSGANVLTF. CDR3 in DNA: TGTGCCAGTAGTATTTTATTTCTTGGACAGACCTCTGGGGCCAACGTCCTGACTTTC.